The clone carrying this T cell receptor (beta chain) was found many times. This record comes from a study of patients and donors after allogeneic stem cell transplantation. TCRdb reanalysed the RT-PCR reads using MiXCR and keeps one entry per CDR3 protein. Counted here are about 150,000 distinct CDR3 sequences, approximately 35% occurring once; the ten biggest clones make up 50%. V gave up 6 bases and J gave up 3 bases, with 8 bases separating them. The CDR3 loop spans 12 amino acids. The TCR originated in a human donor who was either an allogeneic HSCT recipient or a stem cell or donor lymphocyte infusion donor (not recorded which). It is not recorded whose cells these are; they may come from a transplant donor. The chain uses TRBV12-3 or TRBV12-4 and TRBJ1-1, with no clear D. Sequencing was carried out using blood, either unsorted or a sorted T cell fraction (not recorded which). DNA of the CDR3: TGTGCCAGCAGCTTGGTAGACACTGAAGCTTTCTTT. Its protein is CASSLVDTEAFF.